A single sample gave rise to the 12 T cell receptor beta chains below, sequenced in a study of cytomegalovirus exposure and HLA in healthy donors. The study ran its PCR with 60 Vbeta and 13 Jbeta primers. Assay used: immunoSEQ multiplex PCR; TCRdb lists only in-frame clones, some missing. The table shows about 130,000 clones, with roughly 79% occurring only once. Source material: PBMCs. The receptor set was obtained from a man younger than 35 in good health and CMV-seronegative.

This clone was seen only once. This chain connects TRBV6-4 to TRBJ1-2; D remains ambiguous. The CDR3 consists of 16 residues. Trimming removed 0 bases at V and 1 base at J, with 12 bases between. Germline assignment: CDR1 MRHNA and CDR2 SNTAGT. The CDR3 nucleotides read TGTGCCAGCAGTGACTCCTTTAGGCGGTTTAACTATGGCTACACCTTC. Translating it yields CASSDSFRRFNYGYTF.

This clone was found a few times. This sequence joins TRBV6-5 and TRBJ1-2; maybe TRBD1 (5 bases). The germline gives CDR1 MNHEY, CDR2 SVGAGI. Between the trimmed V and J ends, which lost 2 bases and 3 bases, there was a span of 7 bases. CDR3 length equals 13 residues. Written as DNA, the CDR3 is TGTGCCAGCAGTTACGGGGGGGACTATGGCTACACCTTC. It specifies CASSYGGDYGYTF.

This rearrangement joins TRBV30 to TRBJ1-5; TRBD1 is a possible D gene (5 bases). Trimming shortened V by 0 bases and J by 6 bases, and 12 bases separated the two germline ends. Per the germline V gene, CDR1 is GTSNPN and CDR2 is SVGIG (reference sequence). This CDR3 region has 14 residues. The CDR3 sequence is CAWSVPGVSQPQHF. The CDR3 nucleotides are TGTGCCTGGAGTGTACCGGGGGTAAGTCAGCCCCAGCATTTT.

This clone turned up a few times. Relative to the germline gene, one junction end is altered; a read error may explain this. This chain uses TRBV7-7 with TRBJ2-3, with a weak D call TRBD1 (5 bases). The CDR3 is 15 amino acids. Germline values: CDR1 SSHAT, CDR2 FNYEAQ (reference sequence). The CDR3 coding sequence is TGTGCTAGCAGCTTAAGGGGTCCGGGCACAGATACGCAGTATTTT. Amino acid sequence: CASSLRGPGTDTQYF.

In this sample, this clone turned up once. The genes are TRBV15 and TRBJ1-5; the D gene is possibly TRBD1 (5 bases). The germline CDR1 and CDR2 sequences are LNHNV and YYDKDF (reference sequence). The CDR3 totals 15 residues. V was trimmed by 0 bases and J by 3 bases, leaving 9 bases between them. The chain's CDR3 is CATSREKGNNQPQHF. CDR3 DNA sequence: TGTGCCACCAGCAGAGAAAAGGGGAACAATCAGCCCCAGCATTTT.

This sequence joins TRBV18 and TRBJ1-2; 7 bases are a match to TRBD1. This CDR3 contains 14 residues. Losses at the gene ends were 6 bases for V and 0 bases for J; bases not matched to a gene: 4. Germline-derived CDR1 and CDR2 are KGHSH and LQKENI. The CDR3: CASSWTGTNYGYTF. The CDR3 region has the DNA TGTGCCAGCTCGTGGACAGGAACTAACTATGGCTACACCTTC. Variable domain in full (rest from reference TRBV18 and TRBJ1-2): NAGVMQNPRHLVRRRGQEARLRCSPMKGHSHVYWYRQLPEEGLKFMVYLQKENIIDESGMPKERFSAEFPKEGPSILRIQQVVRGDSAAYFCASSWTGTNYGYTFGSGTRLTVV.

This chain joins TRBV15 and TRBJ2-2; weak D call: TRBD2 (6 bases). The germline V gene encodes CDR1 LNHNV and CDR2 YYDKDF (reference sequence). V lost 5 bases, J lost 3 bases, and 16 bases lay in between. This CDR3 is 16 amino acids long. The CDR3 loop is CATSSHGGLDTGELFF. The CDR3 DNA follows: TGTGCCACCAGCTCACACGGGGGTTTAGACACCGGGGAGCTGTTTTTT.

This clone was seen a few times. This chain links TRBV6-5 with TRBJ2-7; TRBD1 matches 8 bases. In germline, CDR1 is MNHEY, CDR2 SVGAGI. V was pared by 3 bases and J by 2 bases, with 3 bases of the junction left unmatched. CDR3 length: 14 amino acids. This CDR3 is CASSYTGQAYEQYF. CDR3 coding DNA: TGTGCCAGCAGTTATACGGGACAGGCCTACGAGCAGTACTTC.

J is TRBJ2-3 and V is TRBV5-6; 8 nucleotides agree with TRBD2. The CDR3 has 15 residues. The ends lost 10 bases at V and 1 base at J; junction bases unmatched: 11. CDR1 is SGHDT and CDR2 is YYEEEE in the germline V gene. The chain's CDR3 is CAARLAGRGTDTQYF. CDR3 sequence (DNA): TGTGCCGCCCGATTAGCGGGGAGGGGCACAGATACGCAGTATTTT.

The chain recombines TRBV4-1 with TRBJ1-6; weak D call: TRBD1 (6 bases). The CDR3 covers 14 residues. Germline assignment: CDR1 MGHRA and CDR2 YSYEKL. Between the trimmed V and J ends, which lost 7 bases and 10 bases, there was a span of 17 bases. CDR3 region: CASNPGGAGSPLHF. DNA of the CDR3: TGCGCCAGCAACCCGGGGGGGGCTGGATCACCCCTCCACTTT.

The chain couples TRBV5-4 to TRBJ2-7; perhaps TRBD1 as D (6 bases). CDR1 SGHNT and CDR2 YYREEE come from the germline V gene (reference sequence). The CDR3 loop spans 12 amino acids. The V and J ends lost 2 bases and 4 bases respectively, with 7 bases between them. CDR3 bases: TGTGCCAGCAGCTTCGACAGGTACGAGCAGTACTTC. This gives the protein CASSFDRYEQYF.

This sequence joins TRBV27 and TRBJ1-5; 9 nucleotides line up with TRBD1. Trimming took 6 bases from V and 1 from J; bases not matched to a gene: 7. This CDR3 region has 16 residues. Looked up from germline, CDR1 is MNHEY and CDR2 is SMNVEV (reference sequence). The CDR3 region is CASRPGQGESNQPQHF. The CDR3 DNA follows: TGTGCCAGCAGGCCGGGACAGGGAGAGAGCAATCAGCCCCAGCATTTT.